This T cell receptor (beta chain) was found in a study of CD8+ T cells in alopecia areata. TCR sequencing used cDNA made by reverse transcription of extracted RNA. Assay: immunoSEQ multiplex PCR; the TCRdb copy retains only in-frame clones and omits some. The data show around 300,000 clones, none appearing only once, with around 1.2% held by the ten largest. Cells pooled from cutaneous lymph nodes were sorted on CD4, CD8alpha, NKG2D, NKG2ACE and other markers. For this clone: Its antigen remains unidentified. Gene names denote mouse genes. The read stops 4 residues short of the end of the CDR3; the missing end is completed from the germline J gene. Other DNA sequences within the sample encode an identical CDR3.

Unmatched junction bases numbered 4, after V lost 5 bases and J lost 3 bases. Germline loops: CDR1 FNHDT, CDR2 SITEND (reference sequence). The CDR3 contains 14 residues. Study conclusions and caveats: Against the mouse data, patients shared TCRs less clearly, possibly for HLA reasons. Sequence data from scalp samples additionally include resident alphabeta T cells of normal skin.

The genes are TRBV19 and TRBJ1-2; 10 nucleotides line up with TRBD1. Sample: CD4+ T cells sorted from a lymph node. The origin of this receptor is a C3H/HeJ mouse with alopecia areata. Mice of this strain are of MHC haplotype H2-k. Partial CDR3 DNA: TGTGCCAGCAGCCGACAGGGGGCCGACTCC. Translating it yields CASSRQGADS. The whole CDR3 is CASSRQGADSDYTF.